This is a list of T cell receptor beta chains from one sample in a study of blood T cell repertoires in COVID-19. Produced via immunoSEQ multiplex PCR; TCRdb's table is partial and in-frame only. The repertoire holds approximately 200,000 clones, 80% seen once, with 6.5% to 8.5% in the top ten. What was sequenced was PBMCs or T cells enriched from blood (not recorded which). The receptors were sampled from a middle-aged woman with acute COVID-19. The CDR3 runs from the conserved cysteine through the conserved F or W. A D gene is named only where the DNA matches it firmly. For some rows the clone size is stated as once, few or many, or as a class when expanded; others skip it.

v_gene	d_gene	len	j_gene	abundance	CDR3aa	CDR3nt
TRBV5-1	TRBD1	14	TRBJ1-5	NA	CASKEGQGNQPQHF	TGCGCCAGCAAAGAGGGACAGGGGAATCAGCCCCAGCATTTT
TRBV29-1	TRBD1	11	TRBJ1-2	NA	CSVGQGSGYTF	TGCAGCGTTGGACAGGGGAGCGGCTACACCTTC
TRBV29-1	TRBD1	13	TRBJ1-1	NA	CSVRRQGNTEAFF	TGCAGCGTAAGACGACAGGGGAACACTGAAGCTTTCTTT
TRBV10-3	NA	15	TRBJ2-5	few	CAIRDYRGLQETQYF	TGTGCCATCAGAGACTACAGGGGACTCCAAGAGACCCAGTACTTC
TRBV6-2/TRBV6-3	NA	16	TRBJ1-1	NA	CASSAGGRRMNTEAFF	TGTGCCAGCAGCGCCGGGGGGAGGAGAATGAACACTGAAGCTTTCTTT
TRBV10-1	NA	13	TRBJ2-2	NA	CASSNVRAGELFF	TGCGCCAGCAGTAATGTCAGGGCCGGGGAGCTGTTTTTT
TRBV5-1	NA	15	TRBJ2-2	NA	CASSGGTENTGELFF	TGCGCCAGCAGCGGCGGGACAGAGAACACCGGGGAGCTGTTTTTT
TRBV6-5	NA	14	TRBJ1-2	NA	CASSWGTGRYGYTF	TGTGCCAGCAGTTGGGGTACAGGACGCTATGGCTACACCTTC
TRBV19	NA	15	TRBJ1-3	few	CASRRTPSSGNTIYF	TGTGCCAGTAGACGGACACCGAGCTCTGGAAACACCATATATTTT
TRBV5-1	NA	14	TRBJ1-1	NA	CASSQGSMNTEAFF	TGCGCCAGCAGCCAGGGGAGCATGAACACTGAAGCTTTCTTT
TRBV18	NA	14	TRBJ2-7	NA	CASSPPTGTYEQYF	TGTGCCAGCTCACCACCTACGGGGACCTACGAGCAGTACTTC
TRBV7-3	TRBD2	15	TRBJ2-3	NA	CASSLTSGVLGTQYF	TGTGCCAGCAGCTTAACTAGCGGGGTGTTGGGTACGCAGTATTTT
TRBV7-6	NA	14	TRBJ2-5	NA	CASSLGPQQETQYF	TGTGCCAGCAGCTTAGGTCCGCAGCAAGAGACCCAGTACTTC
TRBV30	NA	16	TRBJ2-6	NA	CAWSVRSGAGANVLTF	TGTGCCTGGAGTGTACGCTCGGGGGCTGGGGCCAACGTCCTGACTTTC
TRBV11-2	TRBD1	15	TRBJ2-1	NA	CASSPGQGTYNEQFF	TGTGCCAGCAGCCCCGGACAGGGTACCTACAATGAGCAGTTCTTC
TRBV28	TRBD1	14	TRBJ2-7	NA	CASSLTGGSYEQYF	TGTGCCAGCAGTCTGACAGGGGGCTCCTACGAGCAGTACTTC
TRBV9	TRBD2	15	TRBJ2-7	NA	CASSAIGLAGNEQYF	TGTGCCAGCAGCGCGATTGGGCTAGCGGGAAACGAGCAGTACTTC
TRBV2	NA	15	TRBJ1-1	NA	CASSGNRAVGAEAFF	TGTGCCAGCAGTGGAAACAGGGCGGTGGGGGCTGAAGCTTTCTTT
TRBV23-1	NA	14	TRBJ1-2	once	CASSQSWATYGYTF	TGCGCCAGCAGTCAATCCTGGGCGACCTATGGCTACACCTTC
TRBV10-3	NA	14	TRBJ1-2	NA	CAISSDRNNYGYTF	TGTGCCATCAGTTCCGACAGGAATAACTATGGCTACACCTTC
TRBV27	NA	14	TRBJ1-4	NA	CATKTVATNEKLFF	TGTGCCACCAAAACAGTAGCAACTAATGAAAAACTGTTTTTT
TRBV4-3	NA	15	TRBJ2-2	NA	CASSQDRGNTGELFF	TGCGCCAGCAGCCAAGATCGAGGCAACACCGGGGAGCTGTTTTTT
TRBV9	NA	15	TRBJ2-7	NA	CASSVSAGPSYEQYF	TGTGCCAGCAGCGTCTCTGCCGGTCCTTCCTACGAGCAGTACTTC
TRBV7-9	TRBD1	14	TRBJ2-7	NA	CASSSGTVSYEQYF	TGTGCCAGCAGTTCCGGGACAGTGAGTTACGAGCAGTACTTC
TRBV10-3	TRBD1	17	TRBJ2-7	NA	CAISDPVGDRDSYEQYF	TGTGCCATCAGTGACCCTGTGGGGGACAGGGACTCCTACGAGCAGTACTTC
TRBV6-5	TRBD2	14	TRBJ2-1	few	CASDLGGAYNEQFF	TGTGCCAGCGACCTCGGGGGGGCGTACAATGAGCAGTTCTTC
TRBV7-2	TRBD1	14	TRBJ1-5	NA	CASSLGPGQGAQHF	TGTGCCAGCAGCTTAGGGCCGGGACAGGGCGCCCAGCATTTT
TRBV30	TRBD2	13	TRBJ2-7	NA	CAWDGTSGYEQYF	TGTGCCTGGGACGGGACTAGCGGTTACGAGCAGTACTTC
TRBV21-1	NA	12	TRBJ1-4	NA	CASSKSYEKLFF	TGTGCCAGCAGCAAATCGTATGAAAAACTGTTTTTT
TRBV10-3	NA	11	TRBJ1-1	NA	CAISTGFEAFF	TGTGCCATCAGTACAGGATTTGAAGCTTTCTTT
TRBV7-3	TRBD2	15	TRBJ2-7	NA	CASSPGTSISYEQYF	TGTGCCAGCAGCCCCGGGACTAGCATTTCCTACGAGCAGTACTTC
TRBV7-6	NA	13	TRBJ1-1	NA	CASSSPPGTEAFF	TGTGCCAGCAGCTCACCACCCGGGACTGAAGCTTTCTTT
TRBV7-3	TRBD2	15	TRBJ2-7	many	CASSATGTSVYEQYF	TGTGCCAGCAGCGCAACCGGGACTAGCGTGTACGAGCAGTACTTC
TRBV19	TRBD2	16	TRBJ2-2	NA	CASSIPSGGSTGELFF	TGTGCCAGTAGTATACCCAGCGGGGGGAGCACCGGGGAGCTGTTTTTT
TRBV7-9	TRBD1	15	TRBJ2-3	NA	CASSRTGQGTDTQYF	TGTGCCAGCAGCCGCACGGGACAGGGCACAGATACGCAGTATTTT
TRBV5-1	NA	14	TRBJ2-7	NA	CASSLTRSSYEQYF	TGCGCCAGCAGCTTGACCCGTAGCTCCTACGAGCAGTACTTC
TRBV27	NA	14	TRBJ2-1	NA	CASSLLASYNEQFF	TGTGCCAGCAGTTTATTAGCTAGTTACAATGAGCAGTTCTTC
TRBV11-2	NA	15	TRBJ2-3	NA	CASSDSVTSTDTQYF	TGTGCCAGCAGTGATAGCGTTACTAGCACAGATACGCAGTATTTT